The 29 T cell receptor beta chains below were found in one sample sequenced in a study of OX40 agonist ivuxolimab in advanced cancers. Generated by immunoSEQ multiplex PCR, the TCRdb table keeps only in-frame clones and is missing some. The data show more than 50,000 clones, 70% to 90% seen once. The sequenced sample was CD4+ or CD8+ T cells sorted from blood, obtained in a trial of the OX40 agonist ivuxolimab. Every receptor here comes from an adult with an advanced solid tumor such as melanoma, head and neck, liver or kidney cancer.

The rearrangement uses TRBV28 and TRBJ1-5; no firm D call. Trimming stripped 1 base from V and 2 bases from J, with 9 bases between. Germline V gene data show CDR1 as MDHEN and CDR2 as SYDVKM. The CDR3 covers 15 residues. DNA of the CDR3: TGTGCCAGCAGTTTATCGCTTGTGGGCAATCAGCCCCAGCATTTT. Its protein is CASSLSLVGNQPQHF.

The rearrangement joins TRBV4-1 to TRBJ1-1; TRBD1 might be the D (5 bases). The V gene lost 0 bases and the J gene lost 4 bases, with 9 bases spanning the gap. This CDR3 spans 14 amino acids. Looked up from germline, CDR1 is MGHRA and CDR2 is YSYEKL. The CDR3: CASSQESGGTEAFF. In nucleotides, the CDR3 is TGCGCCAGCAGCCAAGAGTCGGGGGGCACTGAAGCTTTCTTT.

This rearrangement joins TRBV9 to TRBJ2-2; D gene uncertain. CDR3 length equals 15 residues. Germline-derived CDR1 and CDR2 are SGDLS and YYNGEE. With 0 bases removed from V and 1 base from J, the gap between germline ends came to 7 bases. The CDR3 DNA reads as TGTGCCAGCAGCGTAGCTTTACGGAACACCGGGGAGCTGTTTTTT. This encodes CASSVALRNTGELFF.

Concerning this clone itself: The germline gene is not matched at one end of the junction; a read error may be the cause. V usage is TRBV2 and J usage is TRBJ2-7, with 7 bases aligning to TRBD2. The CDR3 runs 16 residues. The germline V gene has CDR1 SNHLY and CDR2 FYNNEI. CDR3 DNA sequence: TGTGCCAGCAGTGAATTAGGACTAGAAAGGGCCCGCGAATGGGTTTTC. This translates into CASSELGLERAREWVF.

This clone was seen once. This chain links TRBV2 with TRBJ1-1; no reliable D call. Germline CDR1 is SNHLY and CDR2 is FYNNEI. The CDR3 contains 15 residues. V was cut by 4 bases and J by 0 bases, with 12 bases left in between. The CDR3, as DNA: TGTGCCAGCAGTGCCTCAGGTTCCATGAACACTGAAGCTTTCTTT. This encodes CASSASGSMNTEAFF.

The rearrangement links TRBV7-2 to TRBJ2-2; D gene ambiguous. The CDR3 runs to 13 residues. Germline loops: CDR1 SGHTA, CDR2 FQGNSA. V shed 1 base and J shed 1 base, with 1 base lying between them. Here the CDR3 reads CASSLENTGELFF. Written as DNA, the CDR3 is TGTGCCAGCAGCTTAGAGAACACCGGGGAGCTGTTTTTT.

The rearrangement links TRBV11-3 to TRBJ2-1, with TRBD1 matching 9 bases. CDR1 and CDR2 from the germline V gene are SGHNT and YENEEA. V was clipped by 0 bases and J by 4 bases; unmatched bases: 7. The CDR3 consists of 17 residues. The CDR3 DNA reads TGTGCCAGCAGCTTAGAGAGGACAGGGGTCCCATACAATGAGCAGTTCTTC. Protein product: CASSLERTGVPYNEQFF.

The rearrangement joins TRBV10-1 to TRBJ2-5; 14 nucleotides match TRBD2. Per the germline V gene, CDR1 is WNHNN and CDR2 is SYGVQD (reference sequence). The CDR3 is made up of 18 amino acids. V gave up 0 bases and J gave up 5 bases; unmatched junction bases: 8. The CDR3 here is CASSESTGLAGGPETQYF. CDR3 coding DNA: TGCGCCAGCAGTGAGTCGACCGGACTAGCGGGGGGCCCGGAGACCCAGTACTTC.

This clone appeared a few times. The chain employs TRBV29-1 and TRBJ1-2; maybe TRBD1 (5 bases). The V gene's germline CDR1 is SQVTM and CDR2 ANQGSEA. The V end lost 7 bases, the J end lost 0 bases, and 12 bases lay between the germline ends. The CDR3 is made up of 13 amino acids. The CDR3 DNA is TGCAGCGCTGACAGACAAACTAACTATGGCTACACCTTC. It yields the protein CSADRQTNYGYTF.

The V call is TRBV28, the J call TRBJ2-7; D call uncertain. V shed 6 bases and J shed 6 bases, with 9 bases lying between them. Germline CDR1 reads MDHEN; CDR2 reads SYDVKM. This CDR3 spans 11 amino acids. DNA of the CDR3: TGTGCCAGCAGCCCTAAGGGCGAGCAGTACTTC. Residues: CASSPKGEQYF.

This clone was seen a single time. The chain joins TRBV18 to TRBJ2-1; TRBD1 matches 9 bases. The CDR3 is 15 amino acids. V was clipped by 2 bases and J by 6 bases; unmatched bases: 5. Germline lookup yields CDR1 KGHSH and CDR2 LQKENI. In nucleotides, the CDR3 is TGTGCCAGCTCACCATCCCGGACAGGGGTCAATGAGCAGTTCTTC. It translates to CASSPSRTGVNEQFF.

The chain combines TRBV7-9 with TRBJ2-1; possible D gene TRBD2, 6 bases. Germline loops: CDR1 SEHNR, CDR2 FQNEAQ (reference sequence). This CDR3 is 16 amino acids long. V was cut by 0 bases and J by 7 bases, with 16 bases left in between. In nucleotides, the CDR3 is TGTGCCAGCAGCTTAGCGCGACCGGGAGCAGGTAATGAGCAGTTCTTC. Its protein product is CASSLARPGAGNEQFF.

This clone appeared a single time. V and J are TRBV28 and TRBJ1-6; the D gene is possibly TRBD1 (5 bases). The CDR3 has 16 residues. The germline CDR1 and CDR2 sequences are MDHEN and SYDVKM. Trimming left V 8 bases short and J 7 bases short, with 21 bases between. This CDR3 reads CASGPGGRELNSPLHF. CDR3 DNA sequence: TGTGCCAGCGGCCCGGGCGGCAGGGAACTCAATTCACCCCTCCACTTT.

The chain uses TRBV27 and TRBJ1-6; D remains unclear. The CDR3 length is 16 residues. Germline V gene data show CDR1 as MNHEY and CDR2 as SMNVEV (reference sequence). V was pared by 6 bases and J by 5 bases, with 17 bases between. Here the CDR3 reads CASRPQVLGNNSPLHF. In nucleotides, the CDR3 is TGTGCCAGCAGGCCTCAGGTCTTGGGAAATAATTCACCCCTCCACTTT.

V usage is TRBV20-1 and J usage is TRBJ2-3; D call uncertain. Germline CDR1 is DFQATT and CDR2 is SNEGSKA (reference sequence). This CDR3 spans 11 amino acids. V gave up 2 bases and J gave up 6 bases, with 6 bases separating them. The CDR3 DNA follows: TGCAGTGCTAGAAAAGAGGATACGCAGTATTTT. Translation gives CSARKEDTQYF.

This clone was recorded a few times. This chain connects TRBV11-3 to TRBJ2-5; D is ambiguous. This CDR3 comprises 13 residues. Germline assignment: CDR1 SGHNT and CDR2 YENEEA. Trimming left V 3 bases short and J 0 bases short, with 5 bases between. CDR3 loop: CASSLHNQETQYF. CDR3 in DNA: TGTGCCAGCAGCTTGCATAACCAAGAGACCCAGTACTTC.

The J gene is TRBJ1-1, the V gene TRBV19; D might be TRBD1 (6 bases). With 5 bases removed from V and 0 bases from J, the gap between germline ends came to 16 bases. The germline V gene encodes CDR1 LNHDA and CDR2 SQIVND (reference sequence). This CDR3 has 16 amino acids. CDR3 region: CASSVGRGLMNTEAFF. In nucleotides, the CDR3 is TGTGCCAGTAGTGTGGGCCGGGGGCTTATGAACACTGAAGCTTTCTTT.

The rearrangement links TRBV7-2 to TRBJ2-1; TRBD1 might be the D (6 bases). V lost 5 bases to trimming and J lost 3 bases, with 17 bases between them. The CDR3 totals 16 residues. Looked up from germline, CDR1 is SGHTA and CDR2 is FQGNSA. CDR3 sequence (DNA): TGTGCCAGCAGCCAGACGAACAGGGAATACTACAATGAGCAGTTCTTC. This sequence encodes CASSQTNREYYNEQFF.

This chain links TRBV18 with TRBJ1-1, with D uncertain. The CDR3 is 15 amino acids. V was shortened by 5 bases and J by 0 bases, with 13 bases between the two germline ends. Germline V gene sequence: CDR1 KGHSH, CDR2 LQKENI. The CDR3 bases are TGTGCCAGCTCATCCGTTGACCCCCTGAACACTGAAGCTTTCTTT. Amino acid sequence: CASSSVDPLNTEAFF.

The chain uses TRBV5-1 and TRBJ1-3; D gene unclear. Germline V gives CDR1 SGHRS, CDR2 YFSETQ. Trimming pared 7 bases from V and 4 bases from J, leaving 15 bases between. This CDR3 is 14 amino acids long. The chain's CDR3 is CASQQTVGGNTIYF. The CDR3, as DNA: TGCGCCAGCCAGCAAACGGTGGGGGGAAACACCATATATTTT. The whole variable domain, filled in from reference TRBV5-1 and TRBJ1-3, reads KAGVTQTPRYLIKTRGQQVTLSCSPISGHRSVSWYQQTPGQGLQFLFEYFSETQRNKGNFPGRFSGRQFSNSRSEMNVSTLELGDSALYLCASQQTVGGNTIYFGEGSWLTVV.

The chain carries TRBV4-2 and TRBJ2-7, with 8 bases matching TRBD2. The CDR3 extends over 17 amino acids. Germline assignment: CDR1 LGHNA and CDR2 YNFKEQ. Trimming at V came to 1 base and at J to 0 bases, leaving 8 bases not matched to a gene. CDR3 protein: CASSQVSRTSGSYEQYF. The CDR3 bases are TGTGCCAGCAGCCAAGTGAGTCGTACTAGCGGCTCCTACGAGCAGTACTTC.

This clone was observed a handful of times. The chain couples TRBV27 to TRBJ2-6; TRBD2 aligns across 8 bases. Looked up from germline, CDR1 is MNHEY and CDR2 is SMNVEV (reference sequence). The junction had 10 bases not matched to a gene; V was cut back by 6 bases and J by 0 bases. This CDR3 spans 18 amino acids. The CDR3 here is CASSRILAGFSGANVLTF. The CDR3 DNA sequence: TGTGCCAGCAGCAGAATCCTAGCGGGCTTCTCTGGGGCCAACGTCCTGACTTTC.

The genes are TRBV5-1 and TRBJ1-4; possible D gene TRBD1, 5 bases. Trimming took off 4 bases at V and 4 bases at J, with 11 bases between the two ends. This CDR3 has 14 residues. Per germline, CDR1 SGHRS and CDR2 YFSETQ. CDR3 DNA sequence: TGCGCCAGCAGCGGGGGACGGAATAATGAAAAACTGTTTTTT. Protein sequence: CASSGGRNNEKLFF.

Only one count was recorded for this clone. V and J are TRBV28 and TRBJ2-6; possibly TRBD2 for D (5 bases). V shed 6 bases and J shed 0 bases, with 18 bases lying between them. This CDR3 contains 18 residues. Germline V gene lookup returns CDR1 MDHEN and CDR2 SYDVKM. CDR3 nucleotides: TGTGCCAGCAGCCTAAACCGCGGGCTCATCTCTGGGGCCAACGTCCTGACTTTC. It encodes CASSLNRGLISGANVLTF.

CDR3 in amino acids: CASSASFLTPQETQYF. For the CDR3, the DNA is TGTGCCAGCAGCGCATCGTTCCTGACACCCCAAGAGACCCAGTACTTC. J is TRBJ2-5 and V is TRBV9; D is unclear. Germline V lookup: CDR1 SGDLS, CDR2 YYNGEE. V lost 3 bases to trimming and J lost 1 base, with 16 bases between them. The CDR3 totals 16 residues.

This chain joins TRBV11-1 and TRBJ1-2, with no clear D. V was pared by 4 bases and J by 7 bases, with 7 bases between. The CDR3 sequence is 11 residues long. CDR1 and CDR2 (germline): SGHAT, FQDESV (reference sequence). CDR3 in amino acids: CASSYNGGYTF. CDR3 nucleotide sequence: TGTGCCAGCAGCTATAACGGTGGCTACACCTTC.

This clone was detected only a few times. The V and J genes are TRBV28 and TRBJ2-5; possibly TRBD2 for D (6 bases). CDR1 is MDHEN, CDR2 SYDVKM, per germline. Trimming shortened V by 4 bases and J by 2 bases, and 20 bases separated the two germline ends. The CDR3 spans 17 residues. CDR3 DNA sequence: TGTGCCAGCAGTTCCTATTTCATCGGGGGAAAACAAGAGACCCAGTACTTC. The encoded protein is CASSSYFIGGKQETQYF.

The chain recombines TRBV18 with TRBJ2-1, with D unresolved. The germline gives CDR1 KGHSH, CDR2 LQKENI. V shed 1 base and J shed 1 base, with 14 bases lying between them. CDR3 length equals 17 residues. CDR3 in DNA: TGTGCCAGCTCACCACAAGGCGACACTGGGTCCTACAATGAGCAGTTCTTC. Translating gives CASSPQGDTGSYNEQFF.

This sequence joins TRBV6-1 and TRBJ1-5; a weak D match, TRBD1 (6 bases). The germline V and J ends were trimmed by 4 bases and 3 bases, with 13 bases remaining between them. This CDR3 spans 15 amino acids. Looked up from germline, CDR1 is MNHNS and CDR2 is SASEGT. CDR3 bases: TGTGCCAGCAGTGGGTGGGCAGGGGCCAATCAGCCCCAGCATTTT. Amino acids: CASSGWAGANQPQHF.